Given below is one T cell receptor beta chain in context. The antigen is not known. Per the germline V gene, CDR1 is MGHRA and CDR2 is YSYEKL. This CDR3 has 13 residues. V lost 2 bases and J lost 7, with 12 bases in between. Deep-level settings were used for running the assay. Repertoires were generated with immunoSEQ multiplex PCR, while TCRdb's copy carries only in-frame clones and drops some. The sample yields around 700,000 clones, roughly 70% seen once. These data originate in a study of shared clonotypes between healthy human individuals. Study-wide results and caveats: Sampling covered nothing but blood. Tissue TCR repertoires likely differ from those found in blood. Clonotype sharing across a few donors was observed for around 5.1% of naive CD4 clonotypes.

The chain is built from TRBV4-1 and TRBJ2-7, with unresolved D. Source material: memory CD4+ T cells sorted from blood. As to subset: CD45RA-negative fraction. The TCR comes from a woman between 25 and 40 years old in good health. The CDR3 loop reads CASSQPPNLEQYF. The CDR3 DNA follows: TGCGCCAGCAGCCAACCACCCAACTTGGAGCAGTACTTC.